These 15 T cell receptor beta chains share one sample of origin, sequenced in a study of shared clonotypes between healthy human individuals. Libraries were prepared by immunoSEQ multiplex PCR; TCRdb keeps only in-frame clonotypes and omits some of them. The sample lists roughly 570,000 clones; nearly 98% were seen once. Positive CCR7 selection of CD45RO-negative cells yielded the naive CD8 cells, and terminally differentiated effector memory CD45RA+ cells were excluded. Sequencing used naive CD8+ T cells sorted from blood. The receptors come from a man aged 25-45 years in good health.

The chain carries TRBV28 and TRBJ2-7; 7 positions match TRBD1. V was clipped by 8 bases and J by 6 bases; unmatched bases: 10. This CDR3 has 13 residues. In germline, CDR1 is MDHEN, CDR2 SYDVKM. This chain's CDR3 is CASAETGVGEQYF. The CDR3 nucleotides are TGTGCCAGCGCGGAAACAGGGGTTGGCGAGCAGTACTTC.

This sequence joins TRBV28 and TRBJ2-5, with 11 bases that match TRBD2. V trimming: 5 bases; J trimming: 2 bases; junction bases outside the gene matches: 13. In germline, CDR1 is MDHEN, CDR2 SYDVKM. There are 18 residues in the CDR3. In DNA form, the CDR3 reads TGTGCCAGCAGTCACTACCGGACTAGCGGGCCCCCTCAAGAGACCCAGTACTTC. Translation gives CASSHYRTSGPPQETQYF.

This chain links TRBV4-1 with TRBJ2-7; D ambiguous. Germline CDR1 and CDR2: MGHRA and YSYEKL. The CDR3 is made up of 14 amino acids. Trimming removed 1 base at V and 5 bases at J, with 12 bases between. DNA for the CDR3: TGCGCCAGCAGCCAAGTTTCGGGTCCCCACGAGCAGTACTTC. Translation gives CASSQVSGPHEQYF.

This rearrangement joins TRBV20-1 to TRBJ2-1; perhaps TRBD1 as D (6 bases). The CDR3 length is 10 residues. Germline values: CDR1 DFQATT, CDR2 SNEGSKA (reference sequence). The V gene lost 3 bases and the J gene lost 10 bases, with 7 bases spanning the gap. The CDR3 loop reads CSASDREQFF. The CDR3 DNA reads TGCAGTGCTAGTGACAGGGAGCAGTTCTTC.

This rearrangement joins TRBV12-5 to TRBJ1-2, with D possibly matching TRBD1 (5 bases). Trimming removed 1 base from V and 6 bases from J, with 9 bases in between. The CDR3 runs to 13 residues. Germline CDR1 and CDR2: LGHNT and FRNRAP. CDR3: CASGLAQTDGYTF. In DNA form, the CDR3 reads TGTGCTAGTGGTTTGGCCCAGACAGATGGCTACACCTTC.

The V call is TRBV9, the J call TRBJ2-7, with 10 bases aligning to TRBD1. Unmatched junction bases numbered 9, after V lost 1 base and J lost 5 bases. The CDR3 runs to 16 residues. The germline V gene has CDR1 SGDLS and CDR2 YYNGEE. CDR3 residues: CASSVFDRGRKNEQYF. In DNA form, the CDR3 reads TGTGCCAGCAGCGTATTTGACAGGGGGCGCAAAAACGAGCAGTACTTC.

CDR3 amino acids: CASNVDSYEQYF. In DNA form, the CDR3 reads TGTGCCAGCAACGTGGACTCCTACGAGCAGTACTTC. The chain couples TRBV5-4 to TRBJ2-7; no reliable D call. V was pared by 6 bases and J by 0 bases, with 7 bases between. CDR1 is SGHNT, CDR2 YYREEE, per germline (reference sequence). CDR3 size: 12 residues. Full variable domain (remainder filled in from reference TRBV5-4 and TRBJ2-7): ETGVTQSPTHLIKTRGQQVTLRCSSQSGHNTVSWYQQALGQGPQFIFQYYREEENGRGNFPPRFSGLQFPNYSSELNVNALELDDSALYLCASNVDSYEQYFGPGTRLTVT.

The V and J genes are TRBV27 and TRBJ2-7; D is ambiguous. The germline V and J ends were trimmed by 4 bases and 2 bases, with 18 bases remaining between them. The CDR3 loop spans 16 amino acids. In germline, CDR1 is MNHEY, CDR2 SMNVEV (reference sequence). The CDR3 reads CASSWAPPPTAYEQYF. CDR3 coding DNA: TGTGCCAGCAGTTGGGCTCCTCCGCCAACGGCCTACGAGCAGTACTTC.

The chain combines TRBV7-2 with TRBJ2-7, with D possibly matching TRBD2 (6 bases). Germline V gene data show CDR1 as SGHTA and CDR2 as FQGNSA. The CDR3 contains 15 residues. Trimming shortened V by 4 bases and J by 3 bases, and 16 bases separated the two germline ends. The DNA of the CDR3 is TGTGCCAGCAGCTCCGGAGCGGGTGGGGTCTACGAGCAGTACTTC. Encoded protein: CASSSGAGGVYEQYF.

This chain links TRBV5-1 with TRBJ1-1; 8 bases match TRBD1. Per the germline V gene, CDR1 is SGHRS and CDR2 is YFSETQ. The CDR3 length is 16 residues. V lost 3 bases to trimming and J lost 1 base; unmatched junction nucleotides: 8. Here the CDR3 reads CASSSRPDRGNTEAFF. DNA for the CDR3: TGCGCCAGCAGCTCGAGACCTGACAGGGGGAACACTGAAGCTTTCTTT.

V gene TRBV5-6 combines with J gene TRBJ2-1; unclear D gene. The CDR3 extends over 17 amino acids. Per germline, CDR1 SGHDT and CDR2 YYEEEE. Between the trimmed V and J ends, which lost 4 bases and 0 bases, there was a span of 17 bases. CDR3 bases: TGTGCCAGCAGCCGGGTAGACTGGATTAGCTCCTACAATGAGCAGTTCTTC. Protein: CASSRVDWISSYNEQFF.

The chain carries TRBV27 and TRBJ2-7, with 7 bases identical to TRBD1. V was pared by 3 bases and J by 3 bases, with 5 bases of the junction left unmatched. The germline gives CDR1 MNHEY, CDR2 SMNVEV (reference sequence). There are 14 residues in the CDR3. The CDR3 loop is CASSLTGTFYEQYF. CDR3 nucleotides: TGTGCCAGCAGTTTGACAGGGACCTTCTACGAGCAGTACTTC.

The chain combines TRBV27 with TRBJ2-5; D uncertain. V lost 2 bases, J lost 5 bases, and 12 bases lay in between. Germline V gene data show CDR1 as MNHEY and CDR2 as SMNVEV (reference sequence). The CDR3 has 14 residues. Written as DNA, the CDR3 is TGTGCCAGCAGTTTACGGCAAAATGGGGAGACCCAGTACTTC. Its translation: CASSLRQNGETQYF.

This clone is a singleton in its sample. V gene TRBV27 combines with J gene TRBJ1-5; no clear D gene. The CDR3 is 17 amino acids. Trimming removed 4 bases from V and 0 bases from J, with 16 bases in between. Germline CDR1 is MNHEY and CDR2 is SMNVEV (reference sequence). This CDR3 is CASSSLRPGFSNQPQHF. In DNA form, the CDR3 reads TGTGCCAGCAGTTCTCTCAGACCTGGCTTTAGCAATCAGCCCCAGCATTTT.

The chain employs TRBV13 and TRBJ2-7; D gene unclear. This CDR3 has 13 residues. V was shortened by 3 bases and J by 0 bases, with 6 bases between the two germline ends. The germline V gene encodes CDR1 PRHDT and CDR2 FYEKMQ (reference sequence). The CDR3 DNA reads TGTGCCAGCAGCTTGGGCAACTCCTACGAGCAGTACTTC. It encodes CASSLGNSYEQYF. The variable domain in full, completed from reference TRBV13 and TRBJ2-7, reads AAGVIQSPRHLIKEKRETATLKCYPIPRHDTVYWYQQGPGQDPQFLISFYEKMQSDKGSIPDRFSAQQFSDYHSELNMSSLELGDSALYFCASSLGNSYEQYFGPGTRLTVT.